The 9 T cell receptor beta chains listed next were all sequenced from one sample in a study of post-analysis software for immune sequencing data. The antigens for these receptors are not known. Prepared libraries of TCR beta cDNA carried unique molecular identifiers. TCRdb processed the PCR reads anew with MiXCR; each CDR3 protein has one entry. The sample shows roughly 870,000 distinct CDR3 sequences, approximately 53% of them seen only once. Study-wide points: Controls showed lower frequencies than patients for 4 or 5 TRBV segments, and TRBV5-6, TRBV5-1 and TRBV20-1 were among these.

Sequencing used blood. Source of these receptors: a girl aged 10 to 17 with multiple sclerosis.

The chain is built from TRBV20-1 and TRBJ2-4; 13 positions agree with TRBD2. The tail of the sequence fits TRBJ2-7 better, so the J call may be wrong. Per the germline V gene, CDR1 is DFQATT and CDR2 is SNEGSKA (reference sequence). The CDR3 sequence is 13 residues long. CDR3: CSAGLAGVNEQYF. The CDR3 DNA is TGCAGTGCAGGACTAGCGGGAGTTAACGAGCAGTACTTC.

The chain combines TRBV27 with TRBJ1-1, with 7 bases matching TRBD1. CDR3 length: 13 amino acids. The ends lost 6 bases at V and 2 bases at J; junction bases unmatched: 3. Per germline, CDR1 MNHEY and CDR2 SMNVEV (reference sequence). The CDR3 DNA reads as TGTGCCAGCAGGGACAGGCTAAACACTGAAGCTTTCTTT. As protein: CASRDRLNTEAFF.

V and J are TRBV5-1 and TRBJ1-5; 8 bases fit TRBD1. The CDR3 is 15 amino acids. Trimming cost V 0 bases and J 5 bases; bases outside gene matches: 4. CDR1 SGHRS and CDR2 YFSETQ come from the germline V gene. CDR3 loop: CASSLGSGGDQPQHF. CDR3 DNA sequence: TGCGCCAGCAGCTTGGGCTCAGGGGGCGATCAGCCCCAGCATTTT. The variable domain in full, with the rest retrieved from reference TRBV5-1 and TRBJ1-5, is KAGVTQTPRYLIKTRGQQVTLSCSPISGHRSVSWYQQTPGQGLQFLFEYFSETQRNKGNFPGRFSGRQFSNSRSEMNVSTLELGDSALYLCASSLGSGGDQPQHFGDGTRLSIL.

This sequence joins TRBV15 and TRBJ2-4; TRBD1 aligns across 9 bases. V dropped 4 bases and J dropped 7; count of bases not matched to a gene: 17. This CDR3 is built from 18 residues. Per the germline V gene, CDR1 is LNHNV and CDR2 is YYDKDF (reference sequence). The CDR3: CATSTSFWDRARGNIQYF. CDR3 sequence (DNA): TGTGCCACCAGCACCTCTTTTTGGGACAGGGCGAGGGGGAACATTCAGTACTTC.

The genes are TRBV6-6 and TRBJ2-3; perhaps TRBD1 as D (6 bases). Germline values: CDR1 MNHNY, CDR2 SVGAGI (reference sequence). V shed 8 bases and J shed 2 bases, with 14 bases lying between them. The CDR3 spans 14 residues. The CDR3 protein is CASYRVSPTDTQYF. The CDR3 DNA is TGTGCCAGCTACAGGGTATCCCCCACAGATACGCAGTATTTT.

The chain recombines TRBV6-6 with TRBJ2-7; D is perhaps TRBD1 (6 bases). V lost 6 bases and J 0 bases, leaving 12 bases between the germline ends. Germline V gives CDR1 MNHNY, CDR2 SVGAGI (reference sequence). The CDR3 sequence is 14 residues long. The CDR3 is CASRETGVSYEQYF. CDR3 in DNA: TGTGCCAGCAGAGAGACAGGAGTCTCCTACGAGCAGTACTTC.

V and J are TRBV29-1 and TRBJ2-1, with no clear D. The CDR3 runs to 12 residues. Trimming took 7 bases from V and 4 from J, leaving 11 bases between them. The germline gives CDR1 SQVTM, CDR2 ANQGSEA. The CDR3 loop is CSDRHPYNEQFF. CDR3 DNA sequence: TGCAGCGACAGACACCCGTACAATGAGCAGTTCTTC.

The chain has TRBV15 and TRBJ2-1, with 10 bases identical to TRBD2. The CDR3 covers 15 residues. From germline, CDR1 is LNHNV and CDR2 YYDKDF (reference sequence). Germline trimming cut 1 base from V and 14 bases from J; bases unmatched to any gene: 11. CDR3 in amino acids: CATSRGASGGLLKFF. For the CDR3, the DNA is TGTGCCACCAGCAGAGGGGCTAGCGGGGGTCTCCTCAAGTTCTTC. The full variable domain, in which reference TRBV15 and TRBJ2-1 provide the parts outside the CDR3, is DAMVIQNPRYQVTQFGKPVTLSCSQTLNHNVMYWYQQKSSQAPKLLFHYYDKDFNNEADTPDNFQSRRPNTSFCFLDIRSPGLGDTAMYLCATSRGASGGLLKFFGPGTRLTVL.

V and J are TRBV7-2 and TRBJ1-2, with D maybe TRBD1 (5 bases). The CDR3 loop spans 16 amino acids. Germline loops: CDR1 SGHTA, CDR2 FQGNSA. V shed 0 bases and J shed 5 bases, with 16 bases lying between them. CDR3 nucleotides: TGTGCCAGCAGCTTAGCCCAGGGAAGCGGACTATATGGCTACACCTTC. Amino acid sequence: CASSLAQGSGLYGYTF.